Below, one T cell receptor beta chain is given with its context. V was shortened by 4 bases and J by 5 bases, with 27 bases between the two germline ends. The germline V gene has CDR1 MDHEN and CDR2 SYDVKM. The CDR3 has 18 amino acids. The sample is drawn from a study of shared T cell receptors in the human thymus. Here immunoSEQ multiplex PCR was the method, and the copy in TCRdb shows in-frame clones only, minus some. The sample carries about 660,000 clones, roughly 90% recorded once. The data also belong to a second study, concerning human thymus T cells. From that study: Resections that were taken during corrective heart surgery supplied the thymus tissue. As related research reported, thymic repertoires overlapped highly among unrelated individuals.

What was sequenced was thymocytes. The sequence was collected from a boy under two years old with a congenital heart defect. The chain uses TRBV28 and TRBJ2-7; weak D call: TRBD1 (5 bases). CDR3 region: CASSSGRQGSRSPNEQYF. Here the CDR3 DNA reads TGTGCCAGCAGTTCCGGGCGTCAGGGCTCGCGGTCCCCCAACGAGCAGTACTTC.